A single sample is the source of the 32 T cell receptor beta chains below, sequenced in a study. Amplification of TRBV12-4/TRBJ1-2 clonotypes used adaptor-ligated barcode primers. TCRdb re-called the multiplex PCR reads through MiXCR, storing one row per CDR3 protein. The repertoire holds about 2,700 distinct CDR3 sequences, with more than 4.5% as singletons. Source material: naive CD4+ T cells sorted from blood. Subset meaning: naive CD4+ T cells, CD4+CD45RA+CD25-. These receptors were obtained from a female donor with breast cancer.

This clonotype is deemed medium-sized. This chain uses TRBV12-3 or TRBV12-4 with TRBJ1-2, with D hard to call. The V and J ends lost 5 bases and 7 bases respectively, with 14 bases between them. This CDR3 spans 13 amino acids. In DNA form, the CDR3 reads TGTGCCAGCAGTCTACGTTTTAAGTTTGGCTACACCTTC. It specifies CASSLRFKFGYTF.

This clonotype ranks as medium-sized (0.01 to 0.1%). V gene TRBV12-3 or TRBV12-4 combines with J gene TRBJ1-2; no reliable D call. This CDR3 has 13 amino acids. Trimming stripped 3 bases from V and 1 base from J, with 6 bases between. CDR3 nucleotide sequence: TGTGCCAGCAGTTTGGGGTTTAACTATGGCTACACCTTC. This sequence encodes CASSLGFNYGYTF.

This clonotype is categorized as medium-sized. CDR3 in DNA: TGTGCCAGCAGTTTATTGGTTCACTATGGCTACACCTTC. It specifies CASSLLVHYGYTF. The chain links TRBV12-3 or TRBV12-4 to TRBJ1-2; no firm D call. Trimming took off 2 bases at V and 3 bases at J, with 7 bases between the two ends. CDR3 length equals 13 residues.

In its sample, this clonotype ranks as medium-sized. CDR3 protein: CASSPWTAFYGYTF. DNA for the CDR3: TGTGCCAGCAGTCCCTGGACGGCTTTCTATGGCTACACCTTC. The genes are TRBV12-3 or TRBV12-4 and TRBJ1-2, with unresolved D. CDR3 length: 14 amino acids. The V end lost 5 bases, the J end lost 4 bases, and 14 bases lay between the germline ends.

By share of the sample, this clonotype is medium-sized. The V and J genes are TRBV12-3 or TRBV12-4 and TRBJ1-2; D possibly corresponds to TRBD1 (5 bases). The CDR3 contains 12 residues. V was trimmed by 5 bases and J by 7 bases, leaving 11 bases between them. As DNA, the CDR3 is TGTGCCAGCAGTGTTCAGGGTTCTGGCTACACCTTC. This encodes CASSVQGSGYTF.

This clonotype is categorized as medium-sized (0.01 to 0.1%). The chain carries TRBV12-3 or TRBV12-4 and TRBJ1-2; TRBD1 might be the D (5 bases). This CDR3 comprises 14 residues. The V and J ends lost 1 base and 5 bases respectively, with 11 bases between them. The DNA for the CDR3 is TGTGCCAGCAGTTTAGGCGGGACGTTTTATGGCTACACCTTC. This encodes CASSLGGTFYGYTF.

The genes are TRBV12-3 or TRBV12-4 and TRBJ1-2; the D is unclear. The V and J ends lost 6 bases and 2 bases respectively, with 10 bases between them. This CDR3 region has 13 residues. The chain's CDR3 is CASRYGPNYGYTF. DNA of the CDR3: TGTGCCAGCAGATACGGACCGAACTATGGCTACACCTTC.

The V and J genes are TRBV12-3 or TRBV12-4 and TRBJ1-2; D remains unclear. The length of the CDR3 is 12 residues. Trimming stripped 7 bases from V and 4 bases from J, with 10 bases between. The CDR3 loop is CASTGNSYGYTF. The DNA of the CDR3 is TGTGCCAGCACCGGAAACAGCTATGGCTACACCTTC.

This clonotype is labeled medium-sized (0.01 to 0.1%). The chain joins TRBV12-3 or TRBV12-4 to TRBJ1-2; D not resolved. The CDR3 loop spans 15 amino acids. Trimming took off 4 bases at V and 0 bases at J, with 12 bases between the two ends. Here the CDR3 DNA reads TGTGCCAGCAGTTCTCGGACCGTTACTAACTATGGCTACACCTTC. This gives the protein CASSSRTVTNYGYTF.

This clonotype is medium-sized by share. V and J are TRBV12-3 or TRBV12-4 and TRBJ1-2; TRBD1 might be the D (5 bases). V was clipped by 1 base and J by 3 bases, with 27 bases between them. The CDR3 totals 20 residues. CDR3 nucleotides: TGTGCCAGCAGTTTAGACCCTCTGTTCGGGGTAGGGGAAGCAGACTATGGCTACACCTTC. Translation gives CASSLDPLFGVGEADYGYTF.

In nucleotides, the CDR3 is TGTGCCAGCAGTAATACCCCGGGACAGGATCACTATGGCTACACCTTC. Its translation: CASSNTPGQDHYGYTF. J is TRBJ1-2 and V is TRBV12-3 or TRBV12-4; 8 nucleotides match TRBD1. This CDR3 spans 16 amino acids. V shed 5 bases, J shed 3 bases, and the junction held 11 bases outside the gene matches.

By sample share, this clonotype is medium-sized (0.01 to 0.1%). CDR3 in DNA: TGTGCCAGCAGCATCCAGACAGGGTCCTATGGCTACACCTTC. Protein sequence: CASSIQTGSYGYTF. The rearrangement uses TRBV12-3 or TRBV12-4 and TRBJ1-2; 7 nucleotides agree with TRBD1. The V gene end was trimmed by 6 bases and the J gene end by 4 bases; junction bases not matched to a gene: 8. This CDR3 is 14 amino acids long.

Relative to its sample, this clonotype is medium-sized. V and J are TRBV12-3 or TRBV12-4 and TRBJ1-2, with D unresolved. V shed 3 bases and J shed 2 bases, with 13 bases lying between them. The CDR3 consists of 15 residues. CDR3 sequence reads: CASSLMAFSNYGYTF. In DNA form, the CDR3 reads TGTGCCAGCAGTTTGATGGCATTCTCAAACTATGGCTACACCTTC.

By proportion, this clonotype is medium-sized. The gene calls are TRBV12-3 or TRBV12-4 and TRBJ1-2; 8 positions match TRBD1. The CDR3 is made up of 12 amino acids. The J segment lost 6 bases and the V segment lost 6 bases, leaving 3 bases of the junction unmatched. CDR3 residues: CASSRTGNGYTF. In nucleotides, the CDR3 is TGTGCCAGCAGCCGGACAGGGAATGGCTACACCTTC.

By sample share, this clonotype is medium-sized. V usage is TRBV12-3 or TRBV12-4 and J usage is TRBJ1-2, with D maybe TRBD1 (5 bases). Trimming took 5 bases from V and 4 from J, leaving 11 bases between them. The CDR3 runs 13 residues. CDR3 coding DNA: TGTGCCAGCAGTAGAGACAGTCCCTATGGCTACACCTTC. It encodes CASSRDSPYGYTF.

This clonotype is categorized as large. This chain joins TRBV12-3 or TRBV12-4 and TRBJ1-2; D is unclear. Between the trimmed V and J ends, which lost 3 bases and 3 bases, there was a span of 8 bases. CDR3 size: 13 residues. The CDR3 region is CASSFDWDYGYTF. The DNA of the CDR3 is TGTGCCAGCAGTTTCGACTGGGACTATGGCTACACCTTC.

This clonotype is medium-sized (0.01 to 0.1%). The chain uses TRBV12-3 or TRBV12-4 and TRBJ1-2; 7 nucleotides line up with TRBD1. This CDR3 contains 12 residues. With V trimmed by 7 bases and J by 5 bases, 4 bases remained unmatched. The CDR3 sequence is CASTRTGYGYTF. CDR3 sequence (DNA): TGTGCCAGCACCCGGACAGGTTATGGCTACACCTTC.

By share, this clonotype counts as medium-sized. This sequence joins TRBV12-3 or TRBV12-4 and TRBJ1-2; D is ambiguous. With 7 bases removed from V and 1 base from J, the gap between germline ends came to 7 bases. This CDR3 is built from 12 residues. CDR3 loop: CASNADNYGYTF. As DNA, the CDR3 is TGTGCCAGCAATGCGGATAACTATGGCTACACCTTC.

Ten or more counts support this clonotype. The chain couples TRBV12-3 or TRBV12-4 to TRBJ1-2, with D uncertain. The CDR3 loop spans 11 amino acids. Trimming left V 6 bases short and J 7 bases short, with 9 bases between. The CDR3 loop is CASSPVAGYTF. The CDR3 DNA follows: TGTGCCAGCAGCCCGGTCGCTGGCTACACCTTC.

This clonotype was detected ten times or more. J is TRBJ1-2 and V is TRBV12-3 or TRBV12-4; D remains unclear. With 7 bases removed from V and 7 bases from J, the gap between germline ends came to 16 bases. The CDR3 contains 13 residues. The chain's CDR3 is CASTGLEAIGYTF. DNA for the CDR3: TGTGCCAGCACCGGACTCGAAGCCATTGGCTACACCTTC.

By share, this clonotype ranks as medium-sized. This chain uses TRBV12-3 or TRBV12-4 with TRBJ1-2; 7 bases agree with TRBD1. V lost 7 bases to trimming and J lost 6 bases; unmatched junction nucleotides: 5. There are 12 residues in the CDR3. As DNA, the CDR3 is TGTGCCAGCACCAACACAGGGGATGGCTACACCTTC. Its translation: CASTNTGDGYTF.

This clonotype is labeled medium-sized. The gene calls are TRBV12-3 or TRBV12-4 and TRBJ1-2; D is uncertain. The CDR3 spans 12 residues. The V gene lost 3 bases and the J gene lost 5 bases, with 7 bases spanning the gap. The CDR3 is CASSFRGYGYTF. For the CDR3, the DNA is TGTGCCAGCAGTTTCCGAGGGTATGGCTACACCTTC.

This clonotype was found many times. The V gene is TRBV12-3 or TRBV12-4, the J gene TRBJ1-2; D gene uncertain. This CDR3 has 14 amino acids. V lost 6 bases and J lost 6, with 17 bases in between. CDR3 loop: CASRVPGGFNGYTF. The CDR3 DNA reads as TGTGCCAGCAGGGTCCCAGGTGGGTTTAATGGCTACACCTTC.

Ten or more counts support this clonotype. The CDR3 nucleotides are TGTGCCAGCAGTCCAGAAGGGAGGTGGAGTGGCTACACCTTC. This gives the protein CASSPEGRWSGYTF. The chain is built from TRBV12-3 or TRBV12-4 and TRBJ1-2; D remains ambiguous. Deletions cut 5 bases from V and 7 bases from J, with 17 bases between. The CDR3 sequence is 14 residues long.

Within the sample, this clonotype is medium-sized (0.01 to 0.1%). In DNA form, the CDR3 reads TGTGCCAGCAGTTTAAGTCATGGCTACACCTTC. Translated: CASSLSHGYTF. The V gene is TRBV12-3 or TRBV12-4, the J gene TRBJ1-2, with no clear D. The CDR3 is 11 residues long. Trimming removed 2 bases from V and 6 bases from J, with 4 bases in between.

Judged by abundance, this clonotype is medium-sized (0.01 to 0.1%). The chain is built from TRBV12-3 or TRBV12-4 and TRBJ1-2; 7 nucleotides align to TRBD1. J was trimmed by 0 bases and V by 5 bases; bases with no gene match: 3. The CDR3 is 14 amino acids. CDR3 nucleotides: TGTGCCAGCAGTACCGGGACAGCTAACTATGGCTACACCTTC. Translating it yields CASSTGTANYGYTF.

This clonotype is termed medium-sized. The CDR3 is CASSLDRGDGYTF. The CDR3 DNA sequence: TGTGCCAGCAGTTTGGACAGGGGCGACGGCTACACCTTC. This chain links TRBV12-3 or TRBV12-4 with TRBJ1-2; 9 bases line up with TRBD1. Trimming took 3 bases from V and 8 from J; bases not matched to a gene: 4. This CDR3 comprises 13 residues.

This clonotype is labeled medium-sized. This chain connects TRBV12-3 or TRBV12-4 to TRBJ1-2, with 7 positions matching TRBD1. This CDR3 contains 16 residues. The V segment lost 6 bases and the J segment 1 base; nucleotides outside the gene matches: 11. The CDR3 spells CASRPVDRAYNYGYTF. CDR3 nucleotide sequence: TGTGCCAGCAGACCTGTCGACAGGGCCTATAACTATGGCTACACCTTC.

In this sample, this clonotype is medium-sized. The chain has TRBV12-3 or TRBV12-4 and TRBJ1-2, with D possibly matching TRBD1 (6 bases). CDR3 length equals 15 residues. Trimming took off 5 bases at V and 4 bases at J, with 17 bases between the two ends. In DNA form, the CDR3 reads TGTGCCAGCAGTGGCCCACAGGGACCTAGCTATGGCTACACCTTC. Translated: CASSGPQGPSYGYTF.

By sample share, this clonotype is medium-sized. The V gene is TRBV12-3 or TRBV12-4, the J gene TRBJ1-2, with 10 bases aligning to TRBD1. V dropped 6 bases and J dropped 6; count of bases not matched to a gene: 4. The CDR3 consists of 13 residues. CDR3 amino acids: CASREGQGHGYTF. DNA of the CDR3: TGTGCCAGCAGGGAGGGACAGGGGCATGGCTACACCTTC.

By sample fraction, this clonotype is medium-sized. The CDR3 sequence is CASSFGQTTNYGYTF. The CDR3 DNA reads as TGTGCCAGCAGTTTTGGACAGACTACTAACTATGGCTACACCTTC. The chain recombines TRBV12-3 or TRBV12-4 with TRBJ1-2, with a tentative D call TRBD1 (6 bases). V was clipped by 3 bases and J by 0 bases, with 11 bases between them. CDR3 length: 15 residues.

By share, this clonotype counts as medium-sized (0.01 to 0.1%). The CDR3 nucleotides read TGTGCCAGCAGTTTCTTCGCTAACTATGGCTACACCTTC. This gives the protein CASSFFANYGYTF. This chain links TRBV12-3 or TRBV12-4 with TRBJ1-2; D is uncertain. This CDR3 comprises 13 residues. Trimming pared 3 bases from V and 0 bases from J, leaving 5 bases between.